These 11 T cell receptor beta chains came from one sample sequenced in a study of blood T cell repertoires in COVID-19. Some clones are missing from TCRdb's copy, which holds only in-frame ones; the method was immunoSEQ multiplex PCR. Here the sample spans tens of thousands of clones, 83% being singletons. Sequencing was carried out using peripheral blood. The receptor source for this set is a man aged 30 to 45 with COVID-19, enrolled during active disease.

This clone has a single count. This chain links TRBV28 with TRBJ1-1, with D perhaps TRBD1 (5 bases). Trimming took 3 bases from V and 1 from J, leaving 15 bases between them. Germline lookup yields CDR1 MDHEN and CDR2 SYDVKM. There are 16 residues in the CDR3. The CDR3 DNA is TGTGCCAGCAGTTTCGGAACAGAAACAGGGAACACTGAAGCTTTCTTT. Its protein product is CASSFGTETGNTEAFF.

V and J are TRBV18 and TRBJ2-7, with D perhaps matching TRBD2 (7 bases). Germline V CDR1 and CDR2: KGHSH, LQKENI. The CDR3 spans 14 residues. V dropped 8 bases and J dropped 1 base, with 15 bases sitting between them. This CDR3 is CASRGASESYEQYF. The CDR3 nucleotides are TGTGCCAGCCGGGGGGCTAGCGAATCCTACGAGCAGTACTTC.

This clone turned up a few times. The chain links TRBV27 to TRBJ1-2; possible D gene TRBD1, 6 bases. V lost 3 bases to trimming and J lost 0 bases, with 14 bases between them. Germline CDR1 is MNHEY and CDR2 is SMNVEV (reference sequence). This CDR3 contains 16 residues. CDR3 residues: CASSLKSSGANYGYTF. The CDR3 DNA reads TGTGCCAGCAGTTTGAAGTCCTCAGGGGCTAACTATGGCTACACCTTC.

This chain joins TRBV28 and TRBJ1-6; D unclear. Trimming took off 8 bases at V and 10 bases at J, with 15 bases between the two ends. Looked up from germline, CDR1 is MDHEN and CDR2 is SYDVKM. The CDR3 is 13 residues long. CDR3 residues: CASRQAHVSPLHF. CDR3 nucleotides: TGTGCCAGCCGGCAGGCTCATGTATCACCCCTCCACTTT. Complete variable domain (other parts from reference TRBV28 and TRBJ1-6): DVKVTQSSRYLVKRTGEKVFLECVQDMDHENMFWYRQDPGLGLRLIYFSYDVKMKEKGDIPEGYSVSREKKERFSLILESASTNQTSMYLCASRQAHVSPLHFGNGTRLTVT.

V gene TRBV11-2 combines with J gene TRBJ2-6; no definite D call. Trimming removed 1 base at V and 0 bases at J, with 10 bases between. The CDR3 loop spans 17 amino acids. Looked up from germline, CDR1 is SGHAT and CDR2 is FQNNGV. CDR3 in DNA: TGTGCCAGCAGCTTAGGCGGCGTATTCTCTGGGGCCAACGTCCTGACTTTC. The encoded protein is CASSLGGVFSGANVLTF.

There are a few counts of this clone. The chain links TRBV14 to TRBJ1-2; 9 nucleotides align to TRBD1. Germline V gene lookup returns CDR1 SGHDN and CDR2 FVKESK. Unmatched junction bases numbered 4, after V lost 1 base and J lost 4 bases. This CDR3 is 15 amino acids long. The CDR3: CASSQADRGPYGYTF. CDR3 sequence (DNA): TGTGCCAGCAGCCAAGCGGACAGGGGACCCTATGGCTACACCTTC.

This clone was counted once. The CDR3 DNA sequence: TGTGCCAGCAGGCAGGGAGTAGCGGGAGAGGGTGAGCAGTTCTTC. Its translation: CASRQGVAGEGEQFF. This chain links TRBV7-9 with TRBJ2-1; 9 positions agree with TRBD2. Losses at the gene ends were 6 bases for V and 9 bases for J; bases not matched to a gene: 12. The germline gives CDR1 SEHNR, CDR2 FQNEAQ (reference sequence). CDR3 length: 15 residues.

V gene TRBV18 combines with J gene TRBJ1-2; 9 nucleotides agree with TRBD1. The J segment lost 8 bases and the V segment lost 5 bases, leaving 3 bases of the junction unmatched. The CDR3 is 12 residues long. The V gene's germline CDR1 is KGHSH and CDR2 LQKENI. CDR3 loop: CASSGDRDGYTF. As DNA, the CDR3 is TGTGCCAGCTCAGGGGACAGGGACGGCTACACCTTC.

The chain has TRBV21-1 and TRBJ2-7; TRBD1 is taken as the D call from the table, unchecked against the DNA. TRBV21-1 is shown as a pseudogene. The CDR3 totals 14 residues. CDR3 region: CASSKKQGFNEQYF. As DNA, the CDR3 is TGTGCCAGCAGCAAGAAACAGGGCTTCAACGAGCAGTACTTC.

This chain uses TRBV11-2 with TRBJ1-1; the match to TRBD1 covers 7 bases. This CDR3 is 11 amino acids long. V dropped 5 bases and J dropped 11; count of bases not matched to a gene: 5. Germline values: CDR1 SGHAT, CDR2 FQNNGV. The CDR3 here is CASSPDRVAFF. The CDR3 DNA reads as TGTGCCAGCAGCCCCGACAGGGTTGCTTTCTTT.

J is TRBJ1-3 and V is TRBV10-3; D possibly corresponds to TRBD1 (6 bases). Trimming took 3 bases from V and 0 from J, leaving 15 bases between them. Germline CDR1 and CDR2: ENHRY and SYGVKD. The CDR3 spans 17 residues. DNA for the CDR3: TGTGCCATCAGTGATCGCCAGGACAGCCTCTCTGGAAACACCATATATTTT. It yields the protein CAISDRQDSLSGNTIYF.